This entry is about one TCR beta chain. What it binds is not known. Isolated RNA was reverse transcribed in full, so expressed TCRB transcripts were sequenced. The method was immunoSEQ multiplex PCR; TCRdb's version includes in-frame clones alone and lacks a portion of them. The sample has roughly 100,000 clones; 28% are singletons. This specimen comes from a study of beta chain features in type 1 diabetes. A sort by CD45RO/CCR7/CD25/CD127/CD95/CD27 yielded CD4+ naive, central memory, regulatory and stem cell-like memory cells. The purity of all sorted populations exceeded 98%. Study-level points and caveats: Any HLA type influence on TCRB rearrangement was left unresolved here. Significant though moderate, a shortening of TCRB CDR3s appeared in all four CD4+ subsets of Type 1 diabetes patients. A pattern of fewer insertions and more deletions at VDJ junctions was seen in type 1 diabetes patients.

The V gene lost 7 bases and the J gene lost 4 bases, with 14 bases spanning the gap. The length of the CDR3 is 12 residues. Germline V gene lookup returns CDR1 SQVTM and CDR2 ANQGSEA. The V and J genes are TRBV29-1 and TRBJ2-7; TRBD2 might be the D (7 bases). This TCR derives from a woman between 18 and 29 years old with type 1 diabetes. Sequencing was performed on central memory CD4+ T cells from blood. CDR3: CSAGGVGYEQYF. The CDR3 DNA follows: TGCAGCGCGGGGGGCGTCGGTTACGAGCAGTACTTC.